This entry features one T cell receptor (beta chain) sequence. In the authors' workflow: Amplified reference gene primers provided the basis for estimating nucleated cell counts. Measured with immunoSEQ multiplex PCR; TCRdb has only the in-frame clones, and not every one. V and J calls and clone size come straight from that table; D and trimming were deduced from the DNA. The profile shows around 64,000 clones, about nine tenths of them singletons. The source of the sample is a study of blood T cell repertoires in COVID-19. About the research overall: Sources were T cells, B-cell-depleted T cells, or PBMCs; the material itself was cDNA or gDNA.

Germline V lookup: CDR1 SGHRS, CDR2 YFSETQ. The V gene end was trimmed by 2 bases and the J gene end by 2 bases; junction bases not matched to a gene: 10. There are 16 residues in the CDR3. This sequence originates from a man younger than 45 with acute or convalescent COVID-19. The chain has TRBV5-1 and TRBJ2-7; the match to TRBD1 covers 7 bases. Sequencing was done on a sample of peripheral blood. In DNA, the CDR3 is TGCGCCAGCAGCTTAGACAGGCCAAGGGGGCCCTACGAGCAGTACTTC. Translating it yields CASSLDRPRGPYEQYF. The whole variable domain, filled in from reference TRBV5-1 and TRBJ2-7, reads KAGVTQTPRYLIKTRGQQVTLSCSPISGHRSVSWYQQTPGQGLQFLFEYFSETQRNKGNFPGRFSGRQFSNSRSEMNVSTLELGDSALYLCASSLDRPRGPYEQYFGPGTRLTVT.